This TCR beta chain was captured by sequencing in a study of blood T cell repertoires in COVID-19 (dated by TCRdb to between 2020 and 2021). Turning to the overall study: Samples from collaborators originated in the United States, Italy and Spain and spanned both the acute and convalescent phases of COVID-19. The material from the prospective study consisted of cDNA or gDNA derived from T cells, B-cell-depleted T cells, or PBMCs. Deeply sampled blood TCRbeta repertoires from subjects exposed to, actively infected with, or recovered from COVID-19 were included in the dataset. The repertoires were released in a freely available public database meant as a resource for research on the immune response to SARS-CoV-2. The samples were drawn from two sources: the first 160 participants of the ongoing ImmuneRACE study, and 1,254 subjects contributed by 6 global collaborators. Nearly every sample came with metadata listing a de-identified subject ID, COVID-19 status, age in years and sex. HLA class I and class II types, where available, came from metadata supplied by the sample provider rather than from assay-based typing. Beyond this particular receptor, the publication reports: The amount of clinical and demographic metadata varied by source and participant and was provided uncurated.

The collaborating institutions used their own protocols to collect whole blood in K2EDTA tubes. For TCRbeta analysis, collaborator samples were shipped as frozen whole blood, as isolated PBMCs, or as DNA extracted from either sample type. About this clone: Its antigen is unknown. The record has no base qualities; no much larger clone is one base away.

TCRbeta CDR3 regions were amplified from genomic DNA using the immunoSEQ Assay, a bias-controlled multiplex PCR. Turning to the authors' computational methods: Within the assay, amplification of reference gene primers was used to estimate how many nucleated cells each sample contained. To quantify the absolute abundance of each unique TCRbeta CDR3 rearrangement, sequence reads were collapsed and filtered. For each sample, productive Simpson clonality was calculated as the square root of Simpson's diversity index across productive rearrangements. Entries here come from immuneACCESS through TCRdb and include only in-frame sequences with V and J called. Some clones fail to appear in such tables; in the studies checked, an unresolved V gene covers under half of the shortfall, and the cause of the remainder is unknown. D and trimming were read from the DNA, whereas the V and J calls and clone size are those reported in that table. Counted in this sample were fewer than 45,000 clones; nearly 90% of them appeared once. Less than 30% of the sample goes to the ten largest clones.

The source material was peripheral blood. The sequence came from a man in his fifties or sixties with active or convalescent COVID-19.

CDR3 protein: CASSLMGPSSYNEQFF. The DNA is TGTGCCAGCAGCTTAATGGGCCCAAGCTCCTACAATGAGCAGTTCTTC. This chain is built from TRBV11-2 and TRBJ2-1; there is no confident call for the D gene. Reading the germline V gene gives CDR1 SGHAT and CDR2 FQNNGV. The CDR3 holds 16 amino acids from the cysteine to the phenylalanine. Here the CDR3 DNA is all that survives: 48 bases in frame from base 1. Deletion took 2 bases off V and 0 bases off J, with a span of 11 bases between the germline ends.